Only a few counts were recorded for the clone carrying this T cell receptor beta chain. The table came from immunoSEQ multiplex PCR; TCRdb's copy has only in-frame clones and leaves some out. The sample includes fewer than 90,000 clones, roughly 90% of them seen just once. These data are taken from a study of PD-1 blockade in classical Hodgkin lymphoma. Germline V gives CDR1 GTSNPN, CDR2 SVGIG (reference sequence). CDR3 length equals 20 residues. The V and J ends lost 0 bases and 3 bases respectively, with 27 bases between them. Each patient relapsed following autologous stem cell transplantation, and prior brentuximab vedotin exposure differed.

The sequenced sample was peripheral blood mononuclear cells (PBMCs), obtained at baseline. The V and J genes are TRBV30 and TRBJ1-5; a weak D match, TRBD1 (6 bases). This receptor was taken from a human donor with classical Hodgkin lymphoma. CDR3: CAWSVHSRLWGALTNQPQHF. The CDR3, as DNA: TGTGCCTGGAGTGTACACTCCAGGTTATGGGGGGCTTTAACCAATCAGCCCCAGCATTTT. Full variable domain (outside the CDR3, taken from reference TRBV30 and TRBJ1-5): SQTIHQWPATLVQPVGSPLSLECTVEGTSNPNLYWYRQAAGRGLQLLFYSVGIGQISSEVPQNLSASRPQDRQFILSSKKLLLSDSGFYLCAWSVHSRLWGALTNQPQHFGDGTRLSIL.